This TCR beta chain was recovered during a study of cytomegalovirus exposure and HLA in healthy donors (TCRdb year 2017). Turning to the overall study: In an earlier analysis of 550 to 750 of the donors, under 300 Gb of sequence data and 117 million unique TCR beta sequences from roughly 190 million T cells were reported. The study aimed to test whether signatures of past pathogen exposure could be identified by cataloging public T cell receptors. A handful of DR-DQ haplotypes were handled as single units for association and clustering because linkage in the cohort was strong. High-throughput TCR immunosequencing, statistical association of individual TCRs with disease status, and machine learning were combined to predict cytomegalovirus infection status. In a later analysis, previously published TCR beta repertoires from several hundred donors were re-analyzed and high-resolution HLA genotyping was added so that TCR occurrence patterns could be studied. An early release that covered approximately 600 HLA-typed donors contained 250 to 350 gigabases of sequencing data and 75 million to 100 million unique TCR sequences. On average, about 200,000 unique TCR beta nucleotide sequences were sequenced per donor among about 400 genotyped donors of the cohort, with roughly 20% of those sequences being non-productive. Rather than drawing on any new phenotypic data, the later analysis identified candidate immune exposures from TCR beta sequences and the way those sequences occurred across donors. The number of donors typed differed by locus, with roughly 620-640 for A, B, C, DRB1 and DQB1, roughly 520 for DQA1, 600 to 610 for DPA1, and approximately 470 for DPB1. Genome-wide SNP genotypes for about 60% of the roughly 700 donors were used in a later genetic analysis, which treated that subset as a discovery cohort. Donor age, sex, ethnicity and CMV serostatus were collected together with the repertoire data. A separate validation cohort of about 110 different subjects was used in addition to the roughly 670-subject first cohort. All discovery cohort repertoires had been generated using a single sequencing platform. In an earlier analysis of roughly 580 of the donors, high-throughput TCR beta sequencing was used to judge whether each TCR beta V gene segment behaved as functional or pseudogenic. HLA typing covered class I and class II loci at four-digit resolution. The study used immunosequencing to profile the T cell repertoires of hundreds of subjects and linked those repertoires to cytomegalovirus serostatus. Of the 300 to 450 genotyped donors, 80% to 90% were placed in the genetic ancestry cluster associated with self-reported Caucasian donors. The paper's findings and limits, for the study overall: Specific HLA alleles were associated with some 15,000 TCR beta sequences at a false discovery rate of 0.05 in a later analysis. A later genetic analysis associated a missense DCLRE1C variant with V-gene and J-gene trimming of TCR beta chains, and an independent cohort replicated the association. The classifier was reported to diagnose cytomegalovirus status with high specificity and sensitivity in both the original cohort and the validation cohort. Compared with the approximately 670-donor mean, donors in an Asian-associated ancestry cluster had fewer N-insertions in productive TCRs, according to a later genetic analysis. In a later analysis, HLA-associated TCR beta chains showed more clonal expansion and lower generation probabilities than non-associated chains that were equally common. Strong co-occurrence of HLA alleles, especially DR and DQ, made assigning TCR associations to individual alleles difficult. According to a later analysis, parvovirus B19, influenza, CMV and Epstein-Barr virus appeared linked to several top co-occurrence clusters. For the cohort, immune exposure information was limited to CMV serostatus. A later analysis found that most CMV-associated TCR beta chains appeared HLA-restricted, with HLA associations seemingly driven largely by CMV exposure. In vitro tests confirmed that a few of the cytomegalovirus-associated TCR beta chains recognize cytomegalovirus antigens. The earlier analysis of 587 of the donors excluded approximately 17 rarely observed V segments, including chromosome 9 orphons, because counts were too low. A total of 150 to 200 TCR beta chains were listed by the study as associated with cytomegalovirus. The sequencing pipeline was judged likely to have produced a cluster of highly shared sequence variants as a technical artifact. Roughly uniform sequencing depth across donors was assumed in presence/absence analyses, although this assumption may not hold. A further reported finding was that TCR beta sequences accurately predicted the HLA-A and HLA-B alleles for most subjects in the first cohort. In a later analysis, the rate of TCR association differed among HLA loci, with DRB1 alleles having the most associated TCRs and HLA-C alleles having the fewest. Because HLA typing was missing for some donors at each locus, association tests included only the typed subset. Most TCR sequences were seen in very few donors, while some public TCRs were found in many individuals. Linkage disequilibrium might explain the correlated functional status among segregating V segments, but an unknown experimental factor could not be excluded. The authors suggested that the approach could potentially be extended to other disease states and immunological phenotypes. Some IMGT-functional V segments, including TRBV6-2 and TRBV6-3, could not be distinguished by the 87-base-pair reads and were therefore excluded. The cohort was sequenced for TCR beta chains only, and without alpha or paired-chain data the features that could be detected were limited. In an earlier analysis of 587 of the donors, most TCR beta V segments were observed in productive rearrangements about 87% or about 30% of the time, broadly matching IMGT annotations.

Compared with germline, V lacks 6 bases and J lacks 4 bases; bases without a gene match: 9. From its cysteine to its phenylalanine, the CDR3 spans 16 amino acids. Left in the record is the CDR3 DNA by itself, 48 bases read in frame from the first base. The CDR1 and CDR2 encoded by the germline V gene are SGHTA and FQGTGA. With regard to this clone: Its recognized antigen is unknown. No per-base quality is available; no much larger clone lies one base away.

The method behind the library was the immunoSEQ multiplex PCR assay. The multiplex PCR relied on a mix of 60 forward primers for TCR Vbeta segments and 13 reverse primers for TCR Jbeta segments. The CDR3 region of rearranged TCR beta genes was amplified from genomic DNA with a multiplex PCR assay. Amplified TCR beta libraries were sequenced as 87-base-pair reads on the Illumina HiSeq System. Under the source paper's analysis protocol: A later analysis counted about 76 million unique TCR beta chains across the 550 to 800 repertoires, and roughly 10 million of these chains were shared by at least two donors. Raw reads were error-corrected and collapsed into unique sequences with a nearest-neighbor algorithm that merged closely related sequences to remove PCR and sequencing errors. Alignment of CDR3 sequences to IMGT reference sequences was used to assign V, D and J gene segments. Each retained sequence needed at least a six-nucleotide match to both a V gene segment and a J gene segment. Rearrangements were classified as productive when the CDR3 lacked stop codons and remained in frame with V and J, and all other rearrangements were classified as non-productive. CDR3 was defined by IMGT convention, running from the second conserved V-encoded cysteine to the conserved J-encoded phenylalanine. Sequences without an unambiguous match to a single V gene segment were excluded from the earlier analysis of several hundred of the donors. An earlier analysis of approximately 590 of the donors classified V segments as functional when productive rearrangements were above 56.7% and as segregating when the standard deviation between donors was above 5%. A statistical classification framework was built to diagnose cytomegalovirus status from the catalog of TCR beta chain sequences. In a later analysis, V and J genes were assigned by comparing TCR nucleotide sequences against IMGT/GENE-DB human TR gene sequences. In a later analysis, CDR3 sequences and most-parsimonious VDJ recombination scenarios were assigned using the TCRdist pipeline. In a later analysis, each TCR beta chain was defined by its CDR3 amino acid sequence together with its V-gene family, and reads lacking a unique V-gene family were excluded. To address suspected cross-contamination and a sequencing artifact, a later analysis removed approximately 590 highly shared, low-generation-probability nucleotide sequences. A later analysis calculated a clonal expansion index for each public chain from normalized within-repertoire ranks of inferred template counts. In a later analysis, generation probabilities were computed with a VDJ recombination model fitted to out-of-frame rearrangements, and the resulting probabilities were checked against IGoR. In a later analysis, hypergeometric tests were used to score TCR-TCR, TCR-HLA and TCR-CMV co-occurrence, with a repertoire-size bias correction applied to TCR pairs. In a later analysis, false discovery rates were estimated by permuting HLA or CMV assignments 20 times. In a later analysis, co-occurring TCRs were grouped using DBSCAN, with TCRdist sequence similarity added in when clustering inside HLA-allele-positive subsets. Co-occurrence clustering excluded repertoires with fewer than 30,000 or more than 120,000 public chains, plus five with anomalous nucleotide sharing. TCRdb took this table from immuneACCESS and kept in-frame rearrangements with V and J called. Such tables lack part of the clones; where checked against another copy, unresolved V genes explain under half of the gap, and the rest is unexplained. That table gives V, J and clone size, and the DNA gave D and trimming. Present in this sample are under 300,000 clones, about 80% of which were seen just once. The ten largest clones represent under 8% of the sample.

In total, fewer than 750 healthy bone marrow donors made up the cohort. At the time of sampling, all cohort members were nominally healthy, though unrecorded immune exposures were likely present. The donor tested CMV seropositive and was one of the 289 seropositive cohort members. Each donor provided a peripheral blood sample, and peripheral blood mononuclear cells were used for TCR beta sequencing. The Qiagen DNeasy Blood Extraction Kit was used to extract genomic DNA from the blood cell samples. The TCR originated in a woman aged 60-75 years in good health and CMV-seropositive. The material sequenced was PBMCs. The chain is made from TRBV7-3 and TRBJ2-2, and TRBD1 aligns with 9 junction nucleotides. The CDR3 protein is CASRPSGTGSTGELFF. In nucleotides, the sequence is TGTGCCAGCAGACCCTCCGGGACAGGGTCCACCGGGGAGCTGTTTTTT.